This T cell receptor beta chain originates from a study of blood T cell repertoires in COVID-19. Study overall: Material from acute and convalescent COVID-19 was sourced from the United States, Italy and Spain.

As originally analysed: Amplification of reference gene primers provided the estimated nucleated cell counts. Method: immunoSEQ multiplex PCR; TCRdb's copy keeps in-frame clones and lacks some. For V, J and clone size, that table is used; D and trimming come from the DNA. This sample has about 160,000 clones, with 70% to 90% found just once. Deletions cut 0 bases from V and 6 bases from J, with 15 bases between. Germline CDR1 SGHKS, CDR2 YYEKEE (reference sequence). This CDR3 is 15 amino acids long. The source of this sequence is a woman between 55 and 75 years old with COVID-19, enrolled during active disease. This chain links TRBV5-5 with TRBJ1-1; no clear D. The sample was peripheral blood. Here the CDR3 DNA reads TGTGCCAGCAGCTTGGGACATTCTAATGGCCCTGAAGCTTTCTTT. It codes for CASSLGHSNGPEAFF.